This TCR beta chain was profiled in a study of T cells in Graves' hyperthyroidism and ophthalmopathy. Among the patients, aged 18 to 65, hyperthyroidism was newly diagnosed and had lasted under 2 months. Any patient presenting with uncontrolled infection, other autoimmune disease, pregnancy or lactation was left out. Orbital computed tomography, thyroid ultrasound, serum thyroxine and TRAb, and clinical symptoms together informed the diagnoses. A remark on this clonotype: The antigen remains unidentified.

Amplification yielded TCR beta CDR3 regions, with RNA transcripts as the source. The HTBI primer set served for first-round RT-PCR of the TCR CDR3. In TCRdb, the multiplex PCR reads were re-called with MiXCR into one record per CDR3 protein. The sample includes under 350,000 distinct CDR3 sequences, roughly a fifth of them seen just once. Study-wide points: Blood held most thyroid clonotypes expanded above 0.001 frequency.

Trimming took off 1 base at V and 7 bases at J, with 16 bases between the two ends. This CDR3 is 16 amino acids long. Germline loops: CDR1 SGHVS, CDR2 FQNEAQ. This chain connects TRBV7-8 to TRBJ1-4, with D possibly TRBD1 on 6 matching bases. Sequenced input: blood. The receptor's source is a woman aged 45-65 years with Graves' hyperthyroidism. CDR3 nucleotide sequence: TGTGCCAGCAGCTTAGAAAGGGGGGGGCGGGGTGAAAAACTGTTTTTT. The encoded protein is CASSLERGGRGEKLFF.